These T cell receptor beta chains were read from a single sample in a study of cytomegalovirus exposure and HLA in healthy donors. Some clones are missing from TCRdb's copy, which holds only in-frame ones; the method was immunoSEQ multiplex PCR. The data show around 170,000 clones, with about 80% seen just once and roughly 1.6% held by the top ten. Sequencing used PBMCs. Receptors were obtained from a man aged 40-55 years in good health and CMV-seronegative. Both conserved end residues are part of each CDR3. D genes are given only for firm matches. Expanded clones are given a class, and other clones once, few, many or no size at all.

>TRBJ1-2|once|.|TRBV29-1
TGCAGCGCTGGCCCCTCGGAGGGGTCCTATGGCTACACCTTC
CSAGPSEGSYGYTF
>TRBJ2-5|.|.|TRBV5-1
TGCGCCAGCAGCCGAGCGGTCCAAGAGACCCAGTACTTC
CASSRAVQETQYF
>TRBJ2-3|.|TRBD2|TRBV2
TGTGCCAGCAGTGCTGGACTAGCGGGATACACAGATACGCAGTATTTT
CASSAGLAGYTDTQYF
>TRBJ1-5|.|TRBD1|TRBV27
TGTGCCAGCAGTTCAAAACCCGGGACAGGGTTTAATCAGCCCCAGCATTTT
CASSSKPGTGFNQPQHF
>TRBJ1-3|few|.|TRBV7-3
TGTGCCAGCAGCACCTCGGGACAAGGAAACACCATATATTTT
CASSTSGQGNTIYF
>TRBJ2-7|few|TRBD2|TRBV4-1
TGCGCCAGCAGTCTTGGACTAGCGGGAACCTACGAGCAGTACTTC
CASSLGLAGTYEQYF
>TRBJ1-4|.|TRBD1|TRBV28
TGTGCCAGCAGTGTAACTTTACAGGGGAAACTGTTTTTT
CASSVTLQGKLFF
>TRBJ1-2|.|.|TRBV27
TGTGCCAGCAGTTTCACGGCTAACTATGGCTACACCTTC
CASSFTANYGYTF
>TRBJ1-1|.|.|TRBV6-4
TGTGCCAGCAGGAGAGAGGGAAGCGGCACTGAAGCTTTCTTT
CASRREGSGTEAFF
>TRBJ2-3|.|TRBD2|TRBV7-3
TGTGCCAGCAGCTTAGGCCTAGCGGCCTCGGATACGCAGTATTTT
CASSLGLAASDTQYF
>TRBJ2-5|.|TRBD2|TRBV9
TGTGCCAGCAGCCCTGCGGGACTAGCGTCAGTGGACGTTTCGGAGACCCAGTACTTC
CASSPAGLASVDVSETQYF
>TRBJ2-3|.|TRBD2|TRBV28
TGTGCCAGCAGGAGAATACAGGATGGACTAGCGGGACGATCTTTTGTAGATACGCAGTATTTT
CASRRIQDGLAGRSFVDTQYF
>TRBJ1-5|.|.|TRBV19
TGTGCCAGTAACACGGACAGCGGTAGTAATCAGCCCCAGCATTTT
CASNTDSGSNQPQHF
>TRBJ2-2|.|TRBD2|TRBV6-4
TGTGCCAGCTCAAGCGGGAGTGGGAACACTGGGGAGCTGTTTTTT
CASSSGSGNTGELFF
>TRBJ2-1|.|.|TRBV7-9
TGTGCCAGCATAGCGACTACTTACAATGAGCAGTTCTTC
CASIATTYNEQFF
>TRBJ1-1|.|.|TRBV18
TGTGCCAGCTCACGGCGGCGGGGGGTAGACACTGAAGCTTTCTTT
CASSRRRGVDTEAFF
>TRBJ1-5|.|.|TRBV5-4
TGTGCCAGCAGCTTGTCCCCTTATAGCAATCAGCCCCAGCATTTT
CASSLSPYSNQPQHF